Listed below are T cell receptor beta chains from one sample, sequenced in a study of T cell repertoires in cytomegalovirus infection. MiXCR, run by TCRdb on the reads, gives a single entry per CDR3 protein. The sample includes some 150,000 distinct CDR3 sequences, 32% seen only once; the top ten take 45% to 60%. These TCRs are of unknown antigen specificity. Sequences were derived from CD8+ T cells from cultured PBMCs, sampled from culture after CMV antigen stimulation. The receptor set was obtained from a human donor in good health (CMV status not recorded). Some clones in this sample may be carry-over from other donors' samples. CDR3s include the opening cysteine and the closing phenylalanine or tryptophan. A D gene is named only where the DNA matches it firmly. Size tells how often a clone was seen (once, few, many) or the class of an expanded clone, and some rows leave it out.

size: .; J: TRBJ2-5; V: TRBV7-7; D: .; DNA: TGTGCCAGCAGCTTAACCACAGGGATTAGAGAGACCCAGTACTTC; CDR3: CASSLTTGIRETQYF
size: few; J: TRBJ1-5; V: TRBV27; D: .; DNA: TGTGCCAGCAGTTTATTTGGGGGGGATCCCTATCAGCCCCAGCATTTT; CDR3: CASSLFGGDPYQPQHF
size: few; J: TRBJ2-3; V: TRBV27; D: .; DNA: TGTGCCAGCGGACGACGGGGGGCATTTAGCACAGATACGCAGTATTTT; CDR3: CASGRRGAFSTDTQYF
size: .; J: TRBJ1-2; V: TRBV2; D: .; DNA: TGTGCCAGCAGGGGCTTTTGGGCGGATGGCTACACCTTC; CDR3: CASRGFWADGYTF
size: .; J: TRBJ2-1; V: TRBV7-2; D: TRBD1; DNA: TGTGCCAGCAGCTGGACAGGGGGCTTCACCTACAATGAGCAGTTCTTC; CDR3: CASSWTGGFTYNEQFF
size: .; J: TRBJ1-1; V: TRBV6-1; D: .; DNA: TGTGCCAGCAGTTACGGGGAGGGGACTGAAGCTTTCTTT; CDR3: CASSYGEGTEAFF
size: few; J: TRBJ2-1; V: TRBV28; D: TRBD2; DNA: TGTGCCAGCAGTACTAGCGGGGGGGTACTTTCCTACAATGAGCAGTTCTTC; CDR3: CASSTSGGVLSYNEQFF
size: many; J: TRBJ2-4; V: TRBV20-1; D: .; DNA: TGCAGTGCTAGACCTTGGGTCCTTAAGGAGGACATTCAGTACTTC; CDR3: CSARPWVLKEDIQYF
size: few; J: TRBJ2-3; V: TRBV11-2; D: .; DNA: TGTGCCAGCAGCCCCCCAGATAGCACAGATACGCAGTATTTT; CDR3: CASSPPDSTDTQYF
size: few; J: TRBJ1-1; V: TRBV20-1; D: .; DNA: TGCAGTGCTAGAGACGGGGGGCTGGGAACTGAAGCTTTCTTT; CDR3: CSARDGGLGTEAFF
size: .; J: TRBJ2-1; V: TRBV9; D: .; DNA: TGTGCCAGCAGCGTAGTAGGGACCCCCGACAATGAGCAGTTCTTC; CDR3: CASSVVGTPDNEQFF
size: .; J: TRBJ2-7; V: TRBV27; D: .; DNA: TGTGCCAGCAGCCCTGAGGACTCGCTTTCCTACGAGCAGTACTTC; CDR3: CASSPEDSLSYEQYF
size: .; J: TRBJ2-1; V: TRBV7-9; D: .; DNA: TGTGCCAGCAGCTGGTCAGGGAACAATGAGCAGTTCTTC; CDR3: CASSWSGNNEQFF
size: .; J: TRBJ2-5; V: TRBV2; D: TRBD2; DNA: TGTGCCAGCAGTGGGCTAGCGGGGGTGGGGGAGACCCAGTACTTC; CDR3: CASSGLAGVGETQYF
size: .; J: TRBJ2-7; V: TRBV7-9; D: .; DNA: TGTGCCAGCAGCTTAGTGCCGGTCAACGAGCAGTACTTC; CDR3: CASSLVPVNEQYF
size: .; J: TRBJ1-2; V: TRBV7-4; D: .; DNA: TGTGCCAGCAGCTTAGGCGGCATCTATGGCTACACCTTC; CDR3: CASSLGGIYGYTF
size: .; J: TRBJ2-1; V: TRBV12-3/TRBV12-4; D: TRBD2; DNA: TGTGCCAGCAGTTTTCTGATTAGCGGGGGGGCATGGAATGAGCAGTTCTTC; CDR3: CASSFLISGGAWNEQFF
size: .; J: TRBJ2-3; V: TRBV27; D: TRBD2; DNA: TGTGCCAGCAGTTTTGGGCTAGCGGGGGCTACAGATACGCAGTATTTT; CDR3: CASSFGLAGATDTQYF
size: .; J: TRBJ1-2; V: TRBV7-9; D: .; DNA: TGTGCCAGCAGCTTAGAGGGTGACGGACTTAACTATGGCTACACCTTC; CDR3: CASSLEGDGLNYGYTF
size: .; J: TRBJ2-2; V: TRBV13; D: TRBD1; DNA: TGTGCCAGCAGCGGACAGGGGGCGAACGGGGAGCTGTTTTTT; CDR3: CASSGQGANGELFF
size: .; J: TRBJ2-2; V: TRBV12-3/TRBV12-4; D: .; DNA: TGTGCCAGCAGTCTTTATAACACCGGGGAGCTGTTTTTT; CDR3: CASSLYNTGELFF
size: .; J: TRBJ2-1; V: TRBV2; D: TRBD1; DNA: TGTGCCAGCAATTCCGGACAGGGGCCCTCCTACAATGAGCAGTTCTTC; CDR3: CASNSGQGPSYNEQFF
size: .; J: TRBJ1-2; V: TRBV2; D: .; DNA: TGTGCCAGCACCGGACTGGGGATATATGGCTACACCTTC; CDR3: CASTGLGIYGYTF
size: many; J: TRBJ2-7; V: TRBV3-1; D: .; DNA: TGTGCCAGCAGCCAAGAGGCCCTTTCCTACGAGCAGTACTTC; CDR3: CASSQEALSYEQYF
size: few; J: TRBJ2-5; V: TRBV7-9; D: .; DNA: TGTGCCAGCAGCCCTTGGGATCTTTCCGGGGAGACCCAGTACTTC; CDR3: CASSPWDLSGETQYF